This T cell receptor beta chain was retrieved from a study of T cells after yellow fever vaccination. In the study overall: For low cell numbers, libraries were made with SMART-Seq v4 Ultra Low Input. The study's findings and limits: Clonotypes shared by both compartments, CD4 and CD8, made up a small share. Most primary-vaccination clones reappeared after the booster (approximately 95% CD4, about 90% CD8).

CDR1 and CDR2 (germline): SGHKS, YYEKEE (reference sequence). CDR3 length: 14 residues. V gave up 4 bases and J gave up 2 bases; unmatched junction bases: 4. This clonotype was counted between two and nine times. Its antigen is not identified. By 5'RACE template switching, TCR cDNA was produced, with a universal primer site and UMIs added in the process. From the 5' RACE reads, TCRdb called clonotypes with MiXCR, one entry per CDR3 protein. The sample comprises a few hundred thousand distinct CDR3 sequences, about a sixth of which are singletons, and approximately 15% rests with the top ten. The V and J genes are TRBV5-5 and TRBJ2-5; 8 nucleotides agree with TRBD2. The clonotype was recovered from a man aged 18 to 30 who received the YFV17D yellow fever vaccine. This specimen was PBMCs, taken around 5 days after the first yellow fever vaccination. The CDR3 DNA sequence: TGTGCCAGCAGCGGGATAGCGGGGCAAGAGACCCAGTACTTC. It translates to CASSGIAGQETQYF.